A single sample is the source of the 7 T cell receptor beta chains below, sequenced in a study of radiation and T cells in renal cell carcinoma. The protocol was immunoSEQ multiplex PCR, while the TCRdb copy is restricted to in-frame clones and leaves out a portion. The data show 150,000 or so clones, with over 75% seen just once and around 12% held by the top ten. Indicated time point: baseline pretreatment blood. Treatment: 15 Gy SBRT to primary tumor, nephrectomy 4 weeks later. The sample in question was blood, obtained from a patient whose treatment included radiotherapy and nephrectomy. Source of these receptors: a woman in her 50s with renal cell carcinoma.

The chain combines TRBV5-4 with TRBJ2-2; no clear D. CDR1 SGHNT and CDR2 YYREEE come from the germline V gene (reference sequence). Trimming pared 1 base from V and 7 bases from J, leaving 5 bases between. This CDR3 contains 12 residues. The chain's CDR3 is CASSLRVGELFF. The CDR3 nucleotides are TGTGCCAGCAGCTTGAGGGTCGGGGAGCTGTTTTTT.

This clone was observed a single time. In DNA, the CDR3 is TGTGCCAGCAGCGGGGGAGCCCCGGGTACGCAGTATTTT. Protein: CASSGGAPGTQYF. The chain is built from TRBV28 and TRBJ2-3; D might be TRBD2 (6 bases). V lost 6 bases and J lost 8, with 15 bases in between. Per germline, CDR1 MDHEN and CDR2 SYDVKM. The CDR3 is 13 residues long. The whole variable domain, remainder taken from reference TRBV28 and TRBJ2-3, is DVKVTQSSRYLVKRTGEKVFLECVQDMDHENMFWYRQDPGLGLRLIYFSYDVKMKEKGDIPEGYSVSREKKERFSLILESASTNQTSMYLCASSGGAPGTQYFGPGTRLTVL.

The CDR3 coding sequence is TGTGCCAGGGGGGGTCTTGGGGATACGCAGTATTTT. Its translation: CARGGLGDTQYF. The chain couples TRBV2 to TRBJ2-3; a possible D gene is TRBD2 (6 bases). This CDR3 comprises 12 residues. CDR1 and CDR2 from the germline V gene are SNHLY and FYNNEI. The V end lost 9 bases, the J end lost 6 bases, and 13 bases lay between the germline ends.

This clone is a singleton in its sample. J is TRBJ2-2 and V is TRBV19; D is uncertain. The CDR3 spans 12 residues. CDR1 LNHDA and CDR2 SQIVND come from the germline V gene (reference sequence). V lost 7 bases to trimming and J lost 8 bases, with 11 bases between them. The chain's CDR3 is CASNRLSGELFF. The CDR3 coding sequence is TGTGCCAGTAATAGACTTTCGGGGGAGCTGTTTTTT.

The chain links TRBV6-5 to TRBJ2-1; D possibly corresponds to TRBD2 (5 bases). From germline, CDR1 is MNHEY and CDR2 SVGAGI. Trimming left V 8 bases short and J 7 bases short, with 6 bases between. CDR3 length equals 10 residues. The CDR3 sequence is CASRGNEQFF. Written as DNA, the CDR3 is TGTGCCAGCCGCGGGAATGAGCAGTTCTTC.

This chain links TRBV30 with TRBJ2-1; perhaps TRBD2 as D (6 bases). Germline CDR1 reads GTSNPN; CDR2 reads SVGIG (reference sequence). The V and J ends lost 3 bases and 5 bases respectively, with 8 bases between them. The CDR3 sequence is 12 residues long. The CDR3 bases are TGTGCCTGGAGCGGGGGTAACAATGAGCAGTTCTTC. Amino acid sequence: CAWSGGNNEQFF.

The V and J genes are TRBV6-1 and TRBJ1-2; D perhaps matches TRBD1 (6 bases). The CDR3 is made up of 15 amino acids. Germline V CDR1 and CDR2: MNHNS, SASEGT. The V end lost 5 bases, the J end lost 5 bases, and 18 bases lay between the germline ends. The CDR3 DNA follows: TGTGCCAGCAGTCCCTCTCGTGGGGGCGGGTATGGCTACACCTTC. It encodes CASSPSRGGGYGYTF.